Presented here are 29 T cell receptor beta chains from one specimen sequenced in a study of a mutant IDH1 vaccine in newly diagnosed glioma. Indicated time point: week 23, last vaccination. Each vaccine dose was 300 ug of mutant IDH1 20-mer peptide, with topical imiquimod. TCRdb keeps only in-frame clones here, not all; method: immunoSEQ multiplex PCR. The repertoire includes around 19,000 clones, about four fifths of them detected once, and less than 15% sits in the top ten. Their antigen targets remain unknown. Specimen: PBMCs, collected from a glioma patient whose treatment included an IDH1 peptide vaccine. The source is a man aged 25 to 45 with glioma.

The CDR3 protein is CASTFIEGEKLFF. The CDR3 region has the DNA TGTGCCAGCACCTTTATAGAGGGTGAAAAACTGTTTTTT. The chain has TRBV11-2 and TRBJ1-4; D is undetermined. Trimming took off 7 bases at V and 7 bases at J, with 13 bases between the two ends. This CDR3 region has 13 residues. Germline CDR1 reads SGHAT; CDR2 reads FQNNGV.

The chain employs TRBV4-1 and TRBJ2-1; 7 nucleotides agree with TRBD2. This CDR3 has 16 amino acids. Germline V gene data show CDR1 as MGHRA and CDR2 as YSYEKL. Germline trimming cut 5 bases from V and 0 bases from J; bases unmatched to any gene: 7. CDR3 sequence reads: CASSFSGLRSYNEQFF. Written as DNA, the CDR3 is TGCGCCAGCAGCTTTAGCGGGTTACGCTCCTACAATGAGCAGTTCTTC.

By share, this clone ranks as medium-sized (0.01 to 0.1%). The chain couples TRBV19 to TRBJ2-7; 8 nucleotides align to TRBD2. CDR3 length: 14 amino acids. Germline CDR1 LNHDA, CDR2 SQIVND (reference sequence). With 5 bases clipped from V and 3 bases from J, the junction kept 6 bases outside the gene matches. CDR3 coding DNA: TGTGCCAGTAGTCCGGGGGGGGCCTTCTACGAGCAGTACTTC. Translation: CASSPGGAFYEQYF.

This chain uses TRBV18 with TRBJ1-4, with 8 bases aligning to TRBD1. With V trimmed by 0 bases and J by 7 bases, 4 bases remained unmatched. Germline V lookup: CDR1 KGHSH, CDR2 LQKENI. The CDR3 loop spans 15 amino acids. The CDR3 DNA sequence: TGTGCCAGCTCACCACCCACAGGGGGTGTTGAAAAACTGTTTTTT. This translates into CASSPPTGGVEKLFF.

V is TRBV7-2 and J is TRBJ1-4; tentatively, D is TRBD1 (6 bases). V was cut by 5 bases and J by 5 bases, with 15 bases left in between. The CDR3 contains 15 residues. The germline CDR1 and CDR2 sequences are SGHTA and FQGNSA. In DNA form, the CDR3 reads TGTGCCAGCAGCGATTCGGGGGGCGCAAATGAAAAACTGTTTTTT. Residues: CASSDSGGANEKLFF.

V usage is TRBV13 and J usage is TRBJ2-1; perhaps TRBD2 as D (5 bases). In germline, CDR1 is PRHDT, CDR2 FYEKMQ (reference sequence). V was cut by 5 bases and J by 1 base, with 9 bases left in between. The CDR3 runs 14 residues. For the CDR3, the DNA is TGTGCCAGCAGCCCCCGGGGATCCTACAATGAGCAGTTCTTC. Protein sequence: CASSPRGSYNEQFF.

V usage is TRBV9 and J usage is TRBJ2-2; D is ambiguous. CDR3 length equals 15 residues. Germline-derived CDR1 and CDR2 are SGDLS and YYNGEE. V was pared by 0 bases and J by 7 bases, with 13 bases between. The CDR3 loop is CASSVADPRLGELFF. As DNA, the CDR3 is TGTGCCAGCAGCGTAGCTGATCCCAGGCTCGGGGAGCTGTTTTTT.

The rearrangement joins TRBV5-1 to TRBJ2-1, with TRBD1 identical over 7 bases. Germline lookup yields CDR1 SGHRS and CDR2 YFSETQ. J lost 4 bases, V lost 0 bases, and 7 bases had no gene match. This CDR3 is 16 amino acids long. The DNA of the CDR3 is TGCGCCAGCAGCTTGGCCCCGGCAGGGGGATACAATGAGCAGTTCTTC. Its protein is CASSLAPAGGYNEQFF.

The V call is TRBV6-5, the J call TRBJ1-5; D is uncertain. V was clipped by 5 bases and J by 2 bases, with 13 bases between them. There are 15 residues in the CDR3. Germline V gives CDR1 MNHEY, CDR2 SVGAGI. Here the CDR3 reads CASSPAPIGNQPQHF. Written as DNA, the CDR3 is TGTGCCAGCAGTCCGGCTCCGATAGGCAATCAGCCCCAGCATTTT.

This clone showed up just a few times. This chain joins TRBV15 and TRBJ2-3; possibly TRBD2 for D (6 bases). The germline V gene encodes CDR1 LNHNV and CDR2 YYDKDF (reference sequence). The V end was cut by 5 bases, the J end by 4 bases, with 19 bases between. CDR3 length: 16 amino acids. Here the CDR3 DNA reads TGTGCCACCAGCGGCGGGGCTCTGAGGGGCGCAGATACGCAGTATTTT. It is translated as CATSGGALRGADTQYF.

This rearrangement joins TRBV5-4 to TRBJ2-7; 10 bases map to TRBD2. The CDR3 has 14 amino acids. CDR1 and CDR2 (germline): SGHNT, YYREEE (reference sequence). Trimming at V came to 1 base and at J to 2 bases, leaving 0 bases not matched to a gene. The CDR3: CASSLLAGAYEQYF. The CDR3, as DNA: TGTGCCAGCAGCTTGCTAGCGGGGGCCTACGAGCAGTACTTC.

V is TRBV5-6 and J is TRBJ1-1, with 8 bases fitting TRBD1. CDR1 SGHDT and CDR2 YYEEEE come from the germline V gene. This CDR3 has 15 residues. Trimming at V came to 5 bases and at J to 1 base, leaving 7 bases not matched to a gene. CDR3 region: CASRWLDRENTEAFF. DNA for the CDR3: TGTGCCAGCAGATGGTTGGACAGGGAGAACACTGAAGCTTTCTTT.

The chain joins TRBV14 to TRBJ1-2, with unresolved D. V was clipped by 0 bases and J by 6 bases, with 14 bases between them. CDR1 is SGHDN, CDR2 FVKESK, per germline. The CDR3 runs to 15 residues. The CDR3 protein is CASSQDRKGSHGYTF. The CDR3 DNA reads TGTGCCAGCAGCCAAGATAGAAAAGGCTCGCATGGCTACACCTTC.

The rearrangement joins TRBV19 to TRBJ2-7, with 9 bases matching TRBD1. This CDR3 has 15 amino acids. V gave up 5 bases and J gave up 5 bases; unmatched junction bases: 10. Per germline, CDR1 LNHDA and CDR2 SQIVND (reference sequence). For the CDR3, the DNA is TGTGCCAGTAGTCCCATACCGGACAGGGGCAACGAGCAGTACTTC. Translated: CASSPIPDRGNEQYF.

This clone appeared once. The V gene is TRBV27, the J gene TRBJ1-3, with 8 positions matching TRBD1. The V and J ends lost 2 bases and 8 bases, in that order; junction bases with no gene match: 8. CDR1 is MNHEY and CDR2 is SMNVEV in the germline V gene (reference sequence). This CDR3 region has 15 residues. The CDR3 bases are TGTGCCAGCAGTTTAAGGACAGGGTATGCGTACACCATATATTTT. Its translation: CASSLRTGYAYTIYF.

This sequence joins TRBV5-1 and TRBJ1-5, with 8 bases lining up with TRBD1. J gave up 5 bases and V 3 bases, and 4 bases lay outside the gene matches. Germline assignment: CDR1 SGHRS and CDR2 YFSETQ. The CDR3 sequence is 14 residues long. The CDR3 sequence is CASSWTGKDQPQHF. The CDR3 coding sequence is TGCGCCAGCAGCTGGACAGGGAAGGATCAGCCCCAGCATTTT.

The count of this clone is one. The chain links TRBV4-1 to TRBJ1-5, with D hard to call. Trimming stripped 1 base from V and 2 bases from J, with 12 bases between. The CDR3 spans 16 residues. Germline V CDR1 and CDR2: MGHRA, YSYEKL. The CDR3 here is CASSQGPARGNQPQHF. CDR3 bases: TGCGCCAGCAGCCAAGGCCCAGCAAGGGGCAATCAGCCCCAGCATTTT.

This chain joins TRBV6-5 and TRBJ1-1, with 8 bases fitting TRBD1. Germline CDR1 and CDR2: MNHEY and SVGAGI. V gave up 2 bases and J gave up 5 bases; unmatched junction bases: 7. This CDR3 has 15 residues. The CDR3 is CASSYGAGGLTEAFF. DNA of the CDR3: TGTGCCAGCAGTTACGGGGCAGGGGGCCTTACTGAAGCTTTCTTT.

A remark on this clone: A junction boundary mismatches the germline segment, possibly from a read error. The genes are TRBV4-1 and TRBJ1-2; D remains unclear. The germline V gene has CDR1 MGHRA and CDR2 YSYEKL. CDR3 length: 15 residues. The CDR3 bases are TGCGCCAGCAGCCCGGGCGGTCTAGCTAACTATGGCTACACTTTC. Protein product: CASSPGGLANYGYTF.

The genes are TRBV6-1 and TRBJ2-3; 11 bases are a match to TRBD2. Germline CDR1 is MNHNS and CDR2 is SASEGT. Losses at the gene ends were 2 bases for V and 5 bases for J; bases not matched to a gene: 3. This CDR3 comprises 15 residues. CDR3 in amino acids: CASSETGTSGDTQYF. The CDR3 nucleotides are TGTGCCAGCAGTGAAACCGGGACTAGCGGAGATACGCAGTATTTT.

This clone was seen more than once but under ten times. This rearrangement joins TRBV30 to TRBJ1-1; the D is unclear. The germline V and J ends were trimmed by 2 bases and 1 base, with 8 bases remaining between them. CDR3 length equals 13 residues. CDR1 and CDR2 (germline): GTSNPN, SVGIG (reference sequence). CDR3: CAWSLVKNTEAFF. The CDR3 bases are TGTGCCTGGAGTCTGGTTAAGAACACTGAAGCTTTCTTT.

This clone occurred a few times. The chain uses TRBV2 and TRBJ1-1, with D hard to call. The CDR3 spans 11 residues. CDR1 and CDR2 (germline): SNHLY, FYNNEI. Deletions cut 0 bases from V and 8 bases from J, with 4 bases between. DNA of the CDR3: TGTGCCAGCAGTGAAGCCAGAGAAGCTTTCTTT. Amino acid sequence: CASSEAREAFF.

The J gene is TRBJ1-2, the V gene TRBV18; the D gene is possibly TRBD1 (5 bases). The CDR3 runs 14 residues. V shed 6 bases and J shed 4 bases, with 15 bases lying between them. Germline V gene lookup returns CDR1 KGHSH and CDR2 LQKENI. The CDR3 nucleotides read TGTGCCAGCTCCCAAACCAAGGGGCCCTATGGCTACACCTTC. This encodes CASSQTKGPYGYTF.

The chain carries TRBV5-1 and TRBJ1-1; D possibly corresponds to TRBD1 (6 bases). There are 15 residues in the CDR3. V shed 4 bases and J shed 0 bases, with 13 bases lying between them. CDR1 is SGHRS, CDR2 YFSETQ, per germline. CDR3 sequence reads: CASSPRGSLNTEAFF. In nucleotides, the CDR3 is TGCGCCAGCAGCCCTAGGGGGTCCTTGAACACTGAAGCTTTCTTT.

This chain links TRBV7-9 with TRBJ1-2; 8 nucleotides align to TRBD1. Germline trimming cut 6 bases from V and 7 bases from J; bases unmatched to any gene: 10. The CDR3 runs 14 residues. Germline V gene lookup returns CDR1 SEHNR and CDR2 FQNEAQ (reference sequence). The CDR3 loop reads CASRLTGGEGGYTF. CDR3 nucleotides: TGTGCCAGCAGACTAACAGGGGGAGAGGGTGGCTACACCTTC.

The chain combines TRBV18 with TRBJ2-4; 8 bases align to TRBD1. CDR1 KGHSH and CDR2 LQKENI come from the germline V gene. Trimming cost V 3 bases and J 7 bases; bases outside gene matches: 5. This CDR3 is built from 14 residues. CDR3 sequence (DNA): TGTGCCAGCTCACCGGACAGGGAGGAGAACATTCAGTACTTC. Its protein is CASSPDREENIQYF.

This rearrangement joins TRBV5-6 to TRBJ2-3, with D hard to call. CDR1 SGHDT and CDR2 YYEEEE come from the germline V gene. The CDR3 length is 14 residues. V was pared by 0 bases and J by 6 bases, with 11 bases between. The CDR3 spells CASSLGLPRDTQYF. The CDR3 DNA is TGTGCCAGCAGCTTGGGTCTTCCTAGGGATACGCAGTATTTT.

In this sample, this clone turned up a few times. The CDR3 spells CASEGQGLGEQFF. For the CDR3, the DNA is TGTGCCAGCGAAGGTCAGGGGCTAGGGGAGCAGTTCTTC. V is TRBV2 and J is TRBJ2-1; D is perhaps TRBD1 (6 bases). Trimming took off 8 bases at V and 10 bases at J, with 18 bases between the two ends. The CDR3 covers 13 residues. The germline CDR1 and CDR2 sequences are SNHLY and FYNNEI.

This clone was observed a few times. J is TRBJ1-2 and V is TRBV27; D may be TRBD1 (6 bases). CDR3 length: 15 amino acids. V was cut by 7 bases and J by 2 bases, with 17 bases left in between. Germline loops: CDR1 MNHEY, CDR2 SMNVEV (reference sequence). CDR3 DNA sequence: TGTGCCAGCAAGGGGGGTAGACAAGTCAACTATGGCTACACCTTC. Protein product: CASKGGRQVNYGYTF.